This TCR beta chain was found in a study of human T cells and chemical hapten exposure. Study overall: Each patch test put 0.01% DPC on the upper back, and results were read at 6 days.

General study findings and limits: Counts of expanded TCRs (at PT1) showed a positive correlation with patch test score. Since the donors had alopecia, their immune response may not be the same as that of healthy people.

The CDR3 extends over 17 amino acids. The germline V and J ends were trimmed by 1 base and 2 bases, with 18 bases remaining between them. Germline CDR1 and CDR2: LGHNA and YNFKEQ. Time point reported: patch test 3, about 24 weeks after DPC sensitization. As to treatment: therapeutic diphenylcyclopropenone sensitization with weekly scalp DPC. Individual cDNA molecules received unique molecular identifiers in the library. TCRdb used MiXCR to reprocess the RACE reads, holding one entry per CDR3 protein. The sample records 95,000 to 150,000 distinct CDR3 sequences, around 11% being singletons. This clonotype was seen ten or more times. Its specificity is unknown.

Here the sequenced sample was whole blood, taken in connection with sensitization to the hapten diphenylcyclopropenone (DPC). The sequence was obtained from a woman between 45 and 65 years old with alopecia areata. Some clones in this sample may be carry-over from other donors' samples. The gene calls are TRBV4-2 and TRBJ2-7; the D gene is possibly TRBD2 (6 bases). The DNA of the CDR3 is TGTGCCAGCAGCCAAGCCCCGGAAGGGCGGGGCACCTACGAGCAGTACTTC. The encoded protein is CASSQAPEGRGTYEQYF.